Following are 7 T cell receptor beta chains from one sample sequenced in a study of T cell responses to AZD1222 COVID-19 vaccine. TCRdb keeps only in-frame clones here, not all; method: immunoSEQ multiplex PCR. The table shows 150,000 to 180,000 clones, with 88% occurring only once. The sequences come from peripheral blood, collected after recovery from COVID-19. Receptors originate from an adult who had recovered from COVID-19.

J is TRBJ2-2 and V is TRBV19; 7 bases match TRBD1. V shed 5 bases and J 1 base; nucleotides not matched to a gene: 7. The CDR3 length is 16 residues. Germline V CDR1 and CDR2: LNHDA, SQIVND (reference sequence). The CDR3 protein is CASSLRTGLNTGELFF. CDR3 DNA sequence: TGTGCCAGTAGTCTTCGGACAGGTTTGAACACCGGGGAGCTGTTTTTT. Looking up the rest from reference TRBV19 and TRBJ2-2 gives the full variable domain: DGGITQSPKYLFRKEGQNVTLSCEQNLNHDAMYWYRQDPGQGLRLIYYSQIVNDFQKGDIAEGYSVSREKKESFPLTVTSAQKNPTAFYLCASSLRTGLNTGELFFGEGSRLTVL.

This clone was seen just once. This chain links TRBV5-1 with TRBJ2-5; maybe TRBD1 (5 bases). Germline V gene lookup returns CDR1 SGHRS and CDR2 YFSETQ. V lost 4 bases, J lost 2 bases, and 9 bases lay in between. The CDR3 spans 13 residues. The CDR3 nucleotides read TGCGCCAGCAGCAGGGGCGAGCAAGAGACCCAGTACTTC. Protein: CASSRGEQETQYF.

The chain uses TRBV4-3 and TRBJ2-1; D is possibly TRBD1 (5 bases). Germline lookup yields CDR1 LGHNA and CDR2 YSLEER. V was shortened by 0 bases and J by 0 bases, with 9 bases between the two germline ends. The CDR3 consists of 16 residues. Written as DNA, the CDR3 is TGCGCCAGCAGCCAAGAAGCAGGGTACTCCTACAATGAGCAGTTCTTC. It translates to CASSQEAGYSYNEQFF.

The rearrangement joins TRBV5-1 to TRBJ2-3, with 9 positions matching TRBD2. The CDR3 extends over 16 amino acids. V trimming: 4 bases; J trimming: 0 bases; junction bases outside the gene matches: 6. CDR1 and CDR2 from the germline V gene are SGHRS and YFSETQ. The CDR3 is CASSPPSGASTDTQYF. CDR3 nucleotide sequence: TGCGCCAGCAGCCCCCCTAGCGGGGCGAGCACAGATACGCAGTATTTT.

The gene calls are TRBV18 and TRBJ2-4; 7 bases agree with TRBD1. The CDR3 length is 15 residues. The V gene's germline CDR1 is KGHSH and CDR2 LQKENI. Losses at the gene ends were 2 bases for V and 1 base for J; bases not matched to a gene: 2. The CDR3 coding sequence is TGTGCCAGCTCACCATACAGGGGTGCCAAAAACATTCAGTACTTC. Translating gives CASSPYRGAKNIQYF.

This chain connects TRBV4-3 to TRBJ2-2, with TRBD2 matching over 10 bases. The CDR3 spans 16 residues. The V gene's germline CDR1 is LGHNA and CDR2 YSLEER. Trimming removed 0 bases from V and 3 bases from J; junction bases left unmatched: 1. This CDR3 is CASSQEGLADTGELFF. In nucleotides, the CDR3 is TGCGCCAGCAGCCAAGAAGGACTAGCGGACACCGGGGAGCTGTTTTTT.

The chain links TRBV5-4 to TRBJ2-1, with 9 bases matching TRBD2. The V gene end was trimmed by 0 bases and the J gene end by 0 bases; junction bases not matched to a gene: 1. Germline CDR1 reads SGHNT; CDR2 reads YYREEE (reference sequence). The CDR3 consists of 16 residues. CDR3 loop: CASSLVLAGSYNEQFF. The CDR3 bases are TGTGCCAGCAGCTTGGTACTAGCGGGCTCCTACAATGAGCAGTTCTTC.